One sample yielded the 27 T cell receptor beta chains listed below, sequenced in a study of blood T cell repertoires in COVID-19. The method was immunoSEQ multiplex PCR; TCRdb's version includes in-frame clones alone and lacks a portion of them. This table has about 250,000 clones, 88% appearing once. Sequenced material: peripheral blood. These receptors were collected from a woman aged 40 to 50 who had recovered from COVID-19.

This chain connects TRBV4-3 to TRBJ1-2, with D unresolved. V lost 4 bases and J 4 bases, leaving 16 bases between the germline ends. Germline V CDR1 and CDR2: LGHNA, YSLEER. This CDR3 region has 15 residues. CDR3: CASSPAVLEAYGYTF. DNA for the CDR3: TGCGCCAGCAGCCCGGCGGTTCTCGAGGCCTATGGCTACACCTTC.

The gene calls are TRBV29-1 and TRBJ2-3; 7 bases are a match to TRBD2. This CDR3 spans 16 amino acids. The germline CDR1 and CDR2 sequences are SQVTM and ANQGSEA. With V trimmed by 1 base and J by 1 base, 8 bases remained unmatched. The CDR3, as DNA: TGCAGCGTTGAAGCCCCCTGGGGGGGAGGCACAGATACGCAGTATTTT. This sequence encodes CSVEAPWGGGTDTQYF.

The rearrangement links TRBV29-1 to TRBJ1-2, with TRBD1 as a possible D gene (5 bases). The germline CDR1 and CDR2 sequences are SQVTM and ANQGSEA. Trimming left V 7 bases short and J 3 bases short, with 12 bases between. The length of the CDR3 is 12 residues. Here the CDR3 DNA reads TGCAGCGGCGCCGGGGGTGACTATGGCTACACCTTC. Residues: CSGAGGDYGYTF.

The chain employs TRBV5-1 and TRBJ2-1, with 10 bases lining up with TRBD1. This CDR3 comprises 15 residues. Germline CDR1 is SGHRS and CDR2 is YFSETQ. The ends lost 3 bases at V and 7 bases at J; junction bases unmatched: 7. The CDR3 sequence: CASSSGGQGWNEQFF. The CDR3 DNA is TGCGCCAGCAGCTCCGGGGGACAGGGGTGGAATGAGCAGTTCTTC.

Concerning this clone: The same CDR3 is also encoded by other DNA sequences in this sample. The chain links TRBV5-6 to TRBJ2-3, with unresolved D. V was clipped by 0 bases and J by 0 bases, with 8 bases between them. The CDR3 contains 15 residues. Germline lookup yields CDR1 SGHDT and CDR2 YYEEEE. The chain's CDR3 is CASSLGARSTDTQYF. CDR3 in DNA: TGTGCCAGCAGCTTGGGCGCCCGAAGCACAGATACGCAGTATTTT.

The chain carries TRBV6-9 and TRBJ2-7, with 7 bases matching TRBD2. Per germline, CDR1 MNHGY and CDR2 SVAAGI. V lost 4 bases, J lost 4 bases, and 1 base stayed unmatched. The CDR3 covers 12 residues. CDR3 sequence: CASSWGGYEQYF. Here the CDR3 DNA reads TGTGCCAGCAGTTGGGGAGGGTACGAGCAGTACTTC.

This clone was counted between two and nine times. CDR3 nucleotides: TGTGCCTGGAGTGTACAGGTTCAGCCCCAGCATTTT. Its protein is CAWSVQVQPQHF. The chain combines TRBV30 with TRBJ1-5; perhaps TRBD1 as D (5 bases). Germline V gene sequence: CDR1 GTSNPN, CDR2 SVGIG (reference sequence). This CDR3 has 12 residues. V lost 0 bases and J lost 6, with 6 bases in between.

The rearrangement links TRBV3-1 (or the pseudogene TRBV3-2) to TRBJ1-2; D may be TRBD1 (5 bases). This CDR3 has 13 residues. The germline V gene has CDR1 LGHDT and CDR2 YNNKEL (reference sequence). V lost 1 base and J lost 4, with 7 bases in between. DNA of the CDR3: TGTGCCAGCAGCCAAGTTCAGGGCTATGGCTACACCTTC. Translation gives CASSQVQGYGYTF.

J is TRBJ2-7 and V is TRBV29-1; 7 positions match TRBD2. The CDR3 has 12 residues. With V trimmed by 8 bases and J by 2 bases, 6 bases remained unmatched. Germline V gene lookup returns CDR1 SQVTM and CDR2 ANQGSEA. The CDR3 loop reads CSTSSGAYEQYF. The CDR3 bases are TGCAGCACCTCTAGCGGAGCCTACGAGCAGTACTTC.

V usage is TRBV7-2 and J usage is TRBJ2-2; D perhaps matches TRBD2 (6 bases). V was pared by 1 base and J by 8 bases, with 8 bases between. Germline loops: CDR1 SGHTA, CDR2 FQGNSA. The CDR3 loop spans 13 amino acids. The CDR3 spells CASSLGGVGELFF. Here the CDR3 DNA reads TGTGCCAGCAGCTTAGGCGGGGTAGGGGAGCTGTTTTTT.

This clone was counted only a few times. V usage is TRBV24-1 and J usage is TRBJ2-2; maybe TRBD2 (5 bases). V shed 3 bases and J shed 7 bases, with 11 bases lying between them. This CDR3 spans 14 amino acids. Germline loops: CDR1 KGHDR, CDR2 SFDVKD. CDR3 in DNA: TGTGCCACCAGTGATCCCGGACGGGGCGGGGAGCTGTTTTTT. This gives the protein CATSDPGRGGELFF.

The rearrangement uses TRBV6-2 or TRBV6-3 and TRBJ1-1; D unresolved. V lost 0 bases and J lost 1, with 6 bases in between. CDR1 MNHEY and CDR2 SVGEGT come from the germline V gene. The CDR3 extends over 14 amino acids. The CDR3 region is CASSYSRWNTEAFF. The CDR3 DNA is TGTGCCAGCAGTTACTCGCGGTGGAACACTGAAGCTTTCTTT.

The chain uses TRBV30 and TRBJ2-7; 11 nucleotides agree with TRBD2. There are 16 residues in the CDR3. Germline V CDR1 and CDR2: GTSNPN, SVGIG (reference sequence). J gave up 1 base and V 2 bases, and 7 bases lay outside the gene matches. The CDR3 DNA is TGTGCCTGGAGTAGGCTAGCGGGAGGAGGGTCCTACGAGCAGTACTTC. It encodes CAWSRLAGGGSYEQYF.

This clone occurred once. The V call is TRBV5-1, the J call TRBJ1-3; possible D gene TRBD1, 5 bases. V was shortened by 1 base and J by 4 bases, with 9 bases between the two germline ends. Germline lookup yields CDR1 SGHRS and CDR2 YFSETQ. The CDR3 is 14 amino acids. CDR3 nucleotide sequence: TGCGCCAGCAGCTTGCAGGGAATCGGAAACACCATATATTTT. Protein product: CASSLQGIGNTIYF.

This clone has a single count. This rearrangement joins TRBV11-2 to TRBJ2-3, with 8 positions matching TRBD2. V was clipped by 5 bases and J by 0 bases; unmatched bases: 4. The CDR3 consists of 15 residues. CDR1 is SGHAT and CDR2 is FQNNGV in the germline V gene. CDR3 bases: TGTGCCAGCAGCCCCCGGGGGGGGAGCACAGATACGCAGTATTTT. Encoded protein: CASSPRGGSTDTQYF.

There are a few counts of this clone. The chain couples TRBV27 to TRBJ2-7; D is ambiguous. The V end was cut by 2 bases, the J end by 0 bases, with 11 bases between. The CDR3 length is 15 residues. Germline values: CDR1 MNHEY, CDR2 SMNVEV (reference sequence). CDR3 DNA sequence: TGTGCCAGCAGTTTAGCCCGGGTCAGCTCCTACGAGCAGTACTTC. It specifies CASSLARVSSYEQYF.

The CDR3 spells CASSEGLPGANVLTF. The CDR3 bases are TGTGCCAGCAGTGAGGGGCTTCCTGGGGCCAACGTCCTGACTTTC. The rearrangement uses TRBV2 and TRBJ2-6; possible D gene TRBD1, 5 bases. The CDR3 sequence is 15 residues long. V shed 3 bases and J shed 2 bases, with 8 bases lying between them. Germline-derived CDR1 and CDR2 are SNHLY and FYNNEI. Complete variable domain (other parts from reference TRBV2 and TRBJ2-6): EPEVTQTPSHQVTQMGQEVILRCVPISNHLYFYWYRQILGQKVEFLVSFYNNEISEKSEIFDDQFSVERPDGSNFTLKIRSTKLEDSAMYFCASSEGLPGANVLTFGAGSRLTVL.

As DNA, the CDR3 is TGTGCCAGCAGTTACGGCAGCGGGAGGGGGGGTGAGCAGTTCTTC. The encoded protein is CASSYGSGRGGEQFF. V usage is TRBV6-5 and J usage is TRBJ2-1; TRBD2 aligns across 10 bases. V gave up 2 bases and J gave up 9 bases; unmatched junction bases: 7. The germline gives CDR1 MNHEY, CDR2 SVGAGI. The CDR3 runs 15 residues.

The chain is built from TRBV6-5 and TRBJ2-7; D gene ambiguous. The V end was cut by 0 bases, the J end by 4 bases, with 7 bases between. The germline V gene encodes CDR1 MNHEY and CDR2 SVGAGI. CDR3 size: 13 residues. CDR3 nucleotide sequence: TGTGCCAGCAGTTACTCGACCGGGTACGAGCAGTACTTC. It translates to CASSYSTGYEQYF.

This rearrangement joins TRBV7-6 to TRBJ1-1; 7 bases fit TRBD1. J lost 1 base, V lost 0 bases, and 8 bases had no gene match. Germline assignment: CDR1 SGHVS and CDR2 FNYEAQ. CDR3 size: 17 residues. The chain's CDR3 is CASSLAGHGTANTEAFF. CDR3 in DNA: TGTGCCAGCAGCTTAGCTGGTCACGGGACAGCGAACACTGAAGCTTTCTTT.

The gene calls are TRBV14 and TRBJ1-4, with TRBD1 identical over 10 bases. V trimming: 4 bases; J trimming: 8 bases; junction bases outside the gene matches: 7. The CDR3 sequence is 15 residues long. Germline lookup yields CDR1 SGHDN and CDR2 FVKESK. CDR3 nucleotide sequence: TGTGCCAGCAGCCGACCGCGGGACAGGGGCGAAAAACTGTTTTTT. Translation gives CASSRPRDRGEKLFF.

The chain has TRBV15 and TRBJ2-7; D might be TRBD2 (5 bases). Trimming pared 5 bases from V and 0 bases from J, leaving 14 bases between. Germline values: CDR1 LNHNV, CDR2 YYDKDF (reference sequence). This CDR3 is built from 15 residues. CDR3 amino acids: CATSPRSGHSYEQYF. DNA for the CDR3: TGTGCCACCAGCCCGAGGAGCGGCCACTCCTACGAGCAGTACTTC.

This clone was seen a handful of times. J is TRBJ1-2 and V is TRBV7-9; 8 bases map to TRBD1. J was trimmed by 4 bases and V by 5 bases; bases with no gene match: 3. The CDR3 consists of 13 residues. CDR1 is SEHNR, CDR2 FQNEAQ, per germline (reference sequence). CDR3 DNA: TGTGCCAGCAGCCCTGGGACAGGCTATGGCTACACCTTC. Its translation: CASSPGTGYGYTF. Looking up the rest from reference TRBV7-9 and TRBJ1-2 gives the full variable domain: DTGVSQNPRHKITKRGQNVTFRCDPISEHNRLYWYRQTLGQGPEFLTYFQNEAQLEKSRLLSDRFSAERPKGSFSTLEIQRTEQGDSAMYLCASSPGTGYGYTFGSGTRLTVV.

This chain's CDR3 is CASSLYGTGPYEQYF. As DNA, the CDR3 is TGTGCCAGCAGTTTATATGGGACAGGGCCCTACGAGCAGTACTTC. This chain connects TRBV27 to TRBJ2-7; 9 nucleotides align to TRBD1. This CDR3 is built from 15 residues. Germline loops: CDR1 MNHEY, CDR2 SMNVEV (reference sequence). Trimming at V came to 1 base and at J to 2 bases, leaving 3 bases not matched to a gene.

The chain recombines TRBV9 with TRBJ2-7; D is possibly TRBD1 (6 bases). Germline V CDR1 and CDR2: SGDLS, YYNGEE. V was trimmed by 3 bases and J by 3 bases, leaving 13 bases between them. CDR3 size: 14 residues. CDR3: CASSARTVFYEQYV. The CDR3 DNA reads TGTGCCAGCAGCGCTAGGACAGTCTTCTACGAGCAGTACGTC.

The chain couples TRBV13 to TRBJ2-1; 8 bases are shared with TRBD2. The CDR3 is made up of 14 amino acids. Germline V gene sequence: CDR1 PRHDT, CDR2 FYEKMQ (reference sequence). J was trimmed by 6 bases and V by 2 bases; bases with no gene match: 3. The CDR3 region has the DNA TGTGCCAGCAGCTTAACGGGAGGGCCCAATGAGCAGTTCTTC. This sequence encodes CASSLTGGPNEQFF.

In the case of this clone: One end of the junction varies from germline; a read error may be responsible. This chain connects TRBV6-2 or TRBV6-3 to TRBJ2-7, with 12 bases fitting TRBD2. CDR1 and CDR2 (germline): MNHEY, SVGEGT. The CDR3 covers 12 residues. CDR3 DNA sequence: TGTGCCAGCAGCCGACTAGCGGGAGCCCTGGACTTC. It yields the protein CASSRLAGALDF.